Reported below is one T cell receptor (beta chain). Germline V CDR1 and CDR2: SGHTA, FQGNSA. After removal of 2 bases from V and 7 bases from J, the junction contained 9 bases not matched to a gene. The CDR3 is 15 amino acids. Data came from immunoSEQ multiplex PCR; TCRdb stores just in-frame clones and leaves some out. The profile shows 230,000 or so clones, approximately 82% of them singletons. This entry is derived from a study of blood T cell repertoires in COVID-19. Sequenced material: peripheral blood. The chain has TRBV7-2 and TRBJ1-2, with 8 bases matching TRBD1. This clonotype was sampled from a middle-aged man with active or convalescent COVID-19. The CDR3 here is CASSLSLTGASGYTF. CDR3 DNA sequence: TGTGCCAGCAGCTTATCCCTGACAGGGGCGTCTGGCTACACCTTC.